These T cell receptor beta chains were read from a single sample in a study of blood T cell repertoires in COVID-19. Assay: immunoSEQ multiplex PCR; the TCRdb copy retains only in-frame clones and omits some. The sample shows approximately 350,000 clones, less than 90% of them seen only once. The source material was PBMCs or T cells enriched from blood (not recorded which). These receptor sequences come from a woman aged 45 to 65 who had recovered from COVID-19. The CDR3 runs from the conserved cysteine through the conserved F or W. A D gene is named only where the DNA matches it firmly.

d_call,j_call,v_call,cdr3_aa
TRBD1,TRBJ1-5,TRBV9,CASSVGQGSNQPQHF
TRBD2,TRBJ2-3,TRBV9,CASSVGGSGGTDTQYF
NA,TRBJ1-5,TRBV21-1,CASSKEGQKPAPPRNQPQHF
NA,TRBJ1-4,TRBV4-1,CASSQNREVATNEKLFF
NA,TRBJ1-5,TRBV6-2/TRBV6-3,CASSSSAGTQHF
TRBD1,TRBJ1-6,TRBV7-8,CASSLRGTGMPSARGPLHF
NA,TRBJ1-3,TRBV5-1,CASSLEVHSSGNTIYF
NA,TRBJ1-2,TRBV5-5,CASSLAGNYGYTF
NA,TRBJ1-2,TRBV21-1,CASSPRTGDNYGYTF
TRBD2,TRBJ2-3,TRBV6-5,CASRPAGGPDTQYF
TRBD1,TRBJ1-4,TRBV6-5,CASSYTGQGEKLFF
NA,TRBJ1-1,TRBV6-5,CATYNTGSMNTEAFF
NA,TRBJ1-5,TRBV2,CASGRDRYSNQPQHF
NA,TRBJ1-5,TRBV2,CASSDQQPHQPQHF
TRBD1,TRBJ2-7,TRBV11-1,CASSPRDRGYEQYF
NA,TRBJ1-2,TRBV2,CASSERGIYGYTF
TRBD1,TRBJ2-2,TRBV5-1,CASSHLGTENTGELFF
NA,TRBJ1-4,TRBV9,CASSARSTNEKLFF
TRBD1,TRBJ1-2,TRBV25-1,CASSADRGLSYGYTF
NA,TRBJ2-2,TRBV5-4,CASSWTVNTGELFF
TRBD1,TRBJ1-1,TRBV3-1/TRBV3-2,CASSHYWDRSFMNTEAFF
NA,TRBJ2-7,TRBV4-3,CASSQRQAYEQYF
TRBD2,TRBJ2-1,TRBV7-8,CASSQGGSGGGQFF
TRBD2,TRBJ2-1,TRBV4-2,CASSQVPAGGPNEQFF
TRBD2,TRBJ2-7,TRBV6-6,CASSRTLAGGLTYEQYF
NA,TRBJ1-1,TRBV9,CASSAPSEPEAFF
TRBD1,TRBJ1-1,TRBV20-1,CSASRGQGVESTEAFF
NA,TRBJ2-1,TRBV11-3,CASSPRQISNNEQFF
TRBD1,TRBJ1-1,TRBV10-3,CAITVGQGNTEAFF
NA,TRBJ1-5,TRBV19,CASTTGWDSNQPQHF
NA,TRBJ1-1,TRBV20-1,CSARGVEAFF
TRBD2,TRBJ2-7,TRBV7-2,CASSPRWTSGGAKEQYF
NA,TRBJ1-1,TRBV19,CASSTLKELSTEAFF
NA,TRBJ1-1,TRBV4-3,CASSHTSNTEAFF
NA,TRBJ1-4,TRBV18,CASSSIVATNEKLFF
NA,TRBJ1-5,TRBV5-6,CASSQGSRGIGNQPQHF
NA,TRBJ1-1,TRBV2,CASSVFWGPMNTEAFF
TRBD2,TRBJ2-1,TRBV27,CASTRPGLDYNEQFF
TRBD1,TRBJ2-5,TRBV11-3,CASSFDRDISETQYF
NA,TRBJ1-1,TRBV7-9,CASSLQGSFSEAFF
TRBD1,TRBJ2-3,TRBV11-2,CASSLGIGAGGKTDTQYF
TRBD2,TRBJ2-1,TRBV4-1,CASSQGGGRFNNEQFF
TRBD1,TRBJ2-3,TRBV18,CASSRQGRSFPTDTQYF
NA,TRBJ1-2,TRBV7-8,CASSLSPDNYYGYTF
NA,TRBJ2-7,TRBV5-1,CASSLVTSQIYEQYF
NA,TRBJ2-7,TRBV19,CASSIGLVASYEQYF
NA,TRBJ1-1,TRBV9,CASSVDGAAFNTEAFF
NA,TRBJ1-2,TRBV5-1,CASSSGTEVNYGYTF
NA,TRBJ1-2,TRBV14,CASSQDSGAVGYTF
NA,TRBJ2-2,TRBV3-1/TRBV3-2,CASTYSSAGAGELFF
NA,TRBJ2-5,TRBV19,CASSFGAGETQYF
TRBD1,TRBJ2-1,TRBV18,CASSPGQGADEQFF
NA,TRBJ2-6,TRBV14,CASSQSKVQGGAGANVLTF